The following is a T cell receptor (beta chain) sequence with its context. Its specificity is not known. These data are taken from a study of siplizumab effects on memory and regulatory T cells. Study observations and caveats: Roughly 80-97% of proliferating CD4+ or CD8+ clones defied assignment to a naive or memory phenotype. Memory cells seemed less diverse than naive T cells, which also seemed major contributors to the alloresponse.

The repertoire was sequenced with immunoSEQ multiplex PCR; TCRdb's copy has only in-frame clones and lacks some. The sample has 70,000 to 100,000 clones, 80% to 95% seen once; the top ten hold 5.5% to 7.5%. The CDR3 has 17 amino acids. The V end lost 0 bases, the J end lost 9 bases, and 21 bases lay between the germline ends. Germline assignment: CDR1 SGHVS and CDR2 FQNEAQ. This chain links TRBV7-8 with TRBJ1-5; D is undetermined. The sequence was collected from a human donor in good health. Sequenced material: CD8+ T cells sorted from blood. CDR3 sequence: CASSLARVVTENGPQHF. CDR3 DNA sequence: TGTGCCAGCAGCTTAGCGAGGGTGGTGACGGAGAATGGGCCCCAGCATTTT.